This TCR beta chain stems from a study of T-cell reconstitution after alpha-beta-depleted transplantation in children. Overall study results and limits: The study traced high day-60 TCRbeta diversity in some patients to surviving recipient T cells and thymic progenitors.

About this clonotype itself: Antigen unknown.

As it was prepared, the TCRbeta library received unique molecular identifiers. TCRdb independently ran MiXCR on the PCR reads; one entry per CDR3 protein. Here the sample spans a few hundred thousand distinct CDR3 sequences, under 15% being singletons. The V end was cut by 2 bases, the J end by 4 bases, with 16 bases between. The CDR3 length is 16 residues. Germline V gene data show CDR1 as SGHTA and CDR2 as FQGNSA. V gene TRBV7-2 combines with J gene TRBJ2-3; perhaps TRBD1 as D (5 bases). The specimen was PBMCs, mostly from graft donor cells, collected 360 days after TCRalphabeta/CD19-depleted stem cell transplant. The receptor was isolated from a male patient aged 10 to 17 who had a stem cell transplant for acute myeloid leukemia, so the T cells may come from the graft donor. The CDR3 coding sequence is TGTGCCAGCAGCTTAAGGGGCGGTCTTTGGCCAGATACGCAGTATTTT. This codes for CASSLRGGLWPDTQYF.